This is a list of T cell receptor beta chains from one sample in a study of beta chain features in type 1 diabetes. Produced via immunoSEQ multiplex PCR; TCRdb's table is partial and in-frame only. The sample holds 600,000 to 700,000 clones, roughly 13% seen once. Sample: naive CD4+ T cells from blood. The receptor set was obtained from a man aged 18 to 29 with type 1 diabetes. CDR3s include the opening cysteine and the closing phenylalanine or tryptophan. The D gene is left open where the match is weak. The size entry is marked missing in some rows and otherwise reads once, few, many or a size class.

TRBV6-5	TRBJ1-1	.	.	CASSANTEAFF	TGTGCCAGCAGCGCGAACACTGAAGCTTTCTTT
TRBV30	TRBJ1-5	.	.	CAWSAPPGGNQPQHF	TGTGCCTGGAGTGCCCCCCCAGGGGGCAATCAGCCCCAGCATTTT
TRBV7-2	TRBJ1-5	.	.	CASSPQGDQPQHF	TGTGCCAGCAGCCCACAGGGTGATCAGCCCCAGCATTTT
TRBV5-1	TRBJ2-3	TRBD2	few	CASRSRGTTDTQYF	TGCGCCAGCAGGTCGCGGGGGACTACAGATACGCAGTATTTT
TRBV7-9	TRBJ1-1	.	.	CASSPREVNTEAFF	TGTGCCAGCAGCCCGAGGGAGGTGAACACTGAAGCTTTCTTT
TRBV18	TRBJ1-2	.	.	CASSPGEQALGYGYTF	TGTGCCAGCTCACCCGGTGAGCAGGCCCTCGGCTATGGCTACACCTTC
TRBV9	TRBJ2-7	.	.	CASSVVGNEGEQYF	TGTGCCAGCAGCGTAGTAGGGAACGAGGGGGAGCAGTACTTC
TRBV4-1	TRBJ2-6	.	few	CASSQHQDSSGANVLTF	TGCGCCAGCAGCCAACATCAGGACAGCTCTGGGGCCAACGTCCTGACTTTC
TRBV4-1	TRBJ1-2	.	.	CASSQEGQPNYGYTF	TGCGCCAGCAGCCAAGAAGGGCAGCCCAACTATGGCTACACCTTC
TRBV6-5	TRBJ2-5	TRBD2	.	CASSYGREGTQYF	TGTGCCAGCAGTTACGGCCGGGAGGGGACCCAGTACTTC
TRBV5-1	TRBJ2-7	.	few	CASSANPASYEQYF	TGCGCCAGCAGCGCCAACCCGGCCTCCTACGAGCAGTACTTC